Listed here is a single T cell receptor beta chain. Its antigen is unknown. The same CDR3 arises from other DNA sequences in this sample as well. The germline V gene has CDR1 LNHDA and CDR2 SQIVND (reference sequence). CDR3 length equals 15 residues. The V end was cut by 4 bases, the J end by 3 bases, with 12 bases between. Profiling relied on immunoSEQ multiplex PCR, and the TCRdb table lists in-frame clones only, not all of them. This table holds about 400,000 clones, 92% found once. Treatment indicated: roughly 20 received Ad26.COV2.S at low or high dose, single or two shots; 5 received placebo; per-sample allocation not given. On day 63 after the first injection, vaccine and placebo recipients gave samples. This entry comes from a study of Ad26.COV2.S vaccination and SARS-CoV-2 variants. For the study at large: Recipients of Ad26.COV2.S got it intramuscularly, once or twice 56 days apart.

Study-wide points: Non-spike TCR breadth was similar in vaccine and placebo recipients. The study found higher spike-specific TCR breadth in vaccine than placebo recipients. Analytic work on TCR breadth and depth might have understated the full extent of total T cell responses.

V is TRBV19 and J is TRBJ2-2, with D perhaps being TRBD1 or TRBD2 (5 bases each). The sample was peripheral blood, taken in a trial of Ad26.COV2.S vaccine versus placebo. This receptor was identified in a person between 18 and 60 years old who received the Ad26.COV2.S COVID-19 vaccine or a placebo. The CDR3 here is CASSSRDGYTGELFF. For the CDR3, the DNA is TGTGCCAGTAGTAGCCGGGACGGTTACACCGGGGAGCTGTTTTTT.